The 10 T cell receptor beta chains given below trace back to one sample, sequenced in a study of OX40 agonist ivuxolimab in advanced cancers. Data came from immunoSEQ multiplex PCR; TCRdb stores just in-frame clones and leaves some out. The sample records 61,000 or so clones, about four fifths being singletons. Sequencing used CD4+ or CD8+ T cells sorted from blood, obtained in a trial of the OX40 agonist ivuxolimab. The origin of the receptors is an adult with an advanced solid tumor such as melanoma, head and neck, liver or kidney cancer.

This clone was observed a few times. The chain joins TRBV10-3 to TRBJ1-3; D is possibly TRBD1 (5 bases). CDR1 is ENHRY and CDR2 is SYGVKD in the germline V gene. The CDR3 has 15 residues. The germline V and J ends were trimmed by 8 bases and 2 bases, with 16 bases remaining between them. The CDR3 is CAISPDTEAGNTIYF. In DNA, the CDR3 is TGTGCCATCTCCCCGGACACCGAGGCTGGAAACACCATATATTTT.

This chain joins TRBV19 and TRBJ2-7, with 10 bases fitting TRBD1. The V and J ends lost 4 bases and 3 bases, in that order; junction bases with no gene match: 6. Germline V gene sequence: CDR1 LNHDA, CDR2 SQIVND (reference sequence). This CDR3 region has 15 residues. The CDR3 DNA reads TGTGCCAGTAGTACTGGGACAGGGGACGTCTACGAGCAGTACTTC. Its translation: CASSTGTGDVYEQYF.

This rearrangement joins TRBV4-2 to TRBJ2-1; TRBD2 agrees at 12 bases. V lost 0 bases to trimming and J lost 5 bases; unmatched junction nucleotides: 11. Germline CDR1 reads LGHNA; CDR2 reads YNFKEQ. There are 19 residues in the CDR3. This CDR3 is CASSQDRTSGVRLDNEQFF. As DNA, the CDR3 is TGTGCCAGCAGCCAAGATAGGACTAGCGGGGTGCGTCTCGACAATGAGCAGTTCTTC.

V gene TRBV11-2 combines with J gene TRBJ2-2, with TRBD2 matching over 10 bases. Trimming cost V 1 base and J 4 bases; bases outside gene matches: 3. CDR1 is SGHAT and CDR2 is FQNNGV in the germline V gene. The CDR3 totals 16 residues. The CDR3: CASSLASGGATGELFF. DNA for the CDR3: TGTGCCAGCAGCTTAGCGAGCGGGGGGGCCACCGGGGAGCTGTTTTTT.

The chain joins TRBV6-5 to TRBJ1-1, with unresolved D. Germline V CDR1 and CDR2: MNHEY, SVGAGI. CDR3 length equals 13 residues. Deletions cut 5 bases from V and 4 bases from J, with 11 bases between. The CDR3 loop is CASSRTYSTEAFF. DNA of the CDR3: TGTGCCAGCAGTCGGACGTATAGCACTGAAGCTTTCTTT.

The chain carries TRBV11-2 and TRBJ2-2, with a weak D call TRBD2 (5 bases). V lost 3 bases to trimming and J lost 4 bases, with 12 bases between them. The CDR3 is made up of 15 amino acids. Germline V lookup: CDR1 SGHAT, CDR2 FQNNGV. CDR3 coding DNA: TGTGCCAGCAGCTTGACGGGGAGCGGCACCGGGGAGCTGTTTTTT. This sequence encodes CASSLTGSGTGELFF. Looking up the rest from reference TRBV11-2 and TRBJ2-2 gives the full variable domain: EAGVAQSPRYKIIEKRQSVAFWCNPISGHATLYWYQQILGQGPKLLIQFQNNGVVDDSQLPKDRFSAERLKGVDSTLKIQPAKLEDSAVYLCASSLTGSGTGELFFGEGSRLTVL.

This clone was picked up one time. The rearrangement links TRBV11-2 to TRBJ1-2, with 10 bases aligning to TRBD1. The V and J ends lost 5 bases and 5 bases, in that order; junction bases with no gene match: 8. From germline, CDR1 is SGHAT and CDR2 FQNNGV. CDR3 length: 15 amino acids. CDR3 nucleotides: TGTGCCAGCAGCCCGGGACAGGGGATGGGTTATGGCTACACCTTC. This codes for CASSPGQGMGYGYTF.

The chain uses TRBV2 and TRBJ1-2; perhaps TRBD1 as D (6 bases). The CDR3 extends over 13 amino acids. The germline CDR1 and CDR2 sequences are SNHLY and FYNNEI. The V end lost 6 bases, the J end lost 3 bases, and 11 bases lay between the germline ends. CDR3 protein: CASRGGMDYGYTF. In nucleotides, the CDR3 is TGTGCCAGCAGAGGGGGGATGGACTATGGCTACACCTTC. The whole variable domain, filled in from reference TRBV2 and TRBJ1-2, reads EPEVTQTPSHQVTQMGQEVILRCVPISNHLYFYWYRQILGQKVEFLVSFYNNEISEKSEIFDDQFSVERPDGSNFTLKIRSTKLEDSAMYFCASRGGMDYGYTFGSGTRLTVV.

The chain recombines TRBV7-2 with TRBJ2-1; unclear D gene. The germline gives CDR1 SGHTA, CDR2 FQGNSA. CDR3 length equals 13 residues. V shed 2 bases and J shed 8 bases, with 10 bases lying between them. The CDR3: CASSLRLIDEQFF. Here the CDR3 DNA reads TGTGCCAGCAGCTTACGGCTTATCGATGAGCAGTTCTTC. Full variable domain (rest looked up from reference TRBV7-2 and TRBJ2-1): GAGVSQSPSNKVTEKGKDVELRCDPISGHTALYWYRQSLGQGLEFLIYFQGNSAPDKSGLPSDRFSAERTGGSVSTLTIQRTQQEDSAVYLCASSLRLIDEQFFGPGTRLTVL.

The CDR3 DNA reads TGTGCCAGCAGCCAAGATGAGGGACGGGAAGCTTTCTTT. Protein sequence: CASSQDEGREAFF. This chain joins TRBV14 and TRBJ1-1, with D tentatively TRBD1 (5 bases). V lost 0 bases, J lost 8 bases, and 10 bases lay in between. This CDR3 contains 13 residues. CDR1 SGHDN and CDR2 FVKESK come from the germline V gene.